The next 8 T cell receptor beta chains were all read from a single sample in a study of response to subunit inactivated influenza vaccine. TCRdb reprocessed the RT-PCR reads with MiXCR, giving one entry per CDR3 protein. The sample holds 290,000 or so distinct CDR3 sequences, about 20% seen once. Sequenced material: PBMCs from blood, taken approximately 20 months after vaccination. These receptors originate from a man between 50 and 70 years old who received an inactivated influenza vaccine.

This chain uses TRBV12-3 or TRBV12-4 with TRBJ2-1; 11 bases fit TRBD2. Trimming at V came to 6 bases and at J to 12 bases, leaving 10 bases not matched to a gene. This CDR3 comprises 14 residues. The CDR3 DNA reads as TGTGCCAGCAGCCCCGGGACTAGCGGACCGGGGCAGTTCTTC. This encodes CASSPGTSGPGQFF.

This clonotype has a handful of counts. This chain uses TRBV10-1 with TRBJ2-1; 10 bases align to TRBD2. The CDR3 is 15 amino acids. Trimming at V came to 6 bases and at J to 4 bases, leaving 6 bases not matched to a gene. CDR1 and CDR2 (germline): WNHNN, SYGVQD (reference sequence). The CDR3 protein is CASRASGSGYNEQFF. CDR3 nucleotides: TGCGCCAGCAGGGCTAGCGGGAGCGGTTACAATGAGCAGTTCTTC.

This clonotype was picked up a small number of times. The chain uses TRBV10-3 and TRBJ2-7, with D possibly being TRBD1 (6 bases). The V end was cut by 9 bases, the J end by 0 bases, with 9 bases between. CDR1 is ENHRY, CDR2 SYGVKD, per germline. The CDR3 has 12 amino acids. This CDR3 is CAIQGSSYEQYF. CDR3 DNA sequence: TGTGCCATACAGGGTTCCTCCTACGAGCAGTACTTC.

This clonotype was counted between two and nine times. This chain's CDR3 is CASSFSRGFSDTQYF. The CDR3 DNA is TGTGCCAGCAGCTTCTCTAGGGGATTTTCAGATACGCAGTATTTT. This chain links TRBV11-2 with TRBJ2-3; tentative D call: TRBD1 (5 bases). The ends were cut back, 3 bases at V and 4 bases at J, with 14 bases in the middle. The CDR3 totals 15 residues. Germline V gene data show CDR1 as SGHAT and CDR2 as FQNNGV.

About this clonotype: Germline is not matched at one junction end, which may reflect a read error. V is TRBV12-3 or TRBV12-4 and J is TRBJ1-5; D is possibly TRBD1 (5 bases). The CDR3 has 17 residues. The CDR3 DNA follows: TGTGCCAGCAGTTTAGAAGGGACGGTGGGAAGCAATCAGCTCCAGCATTTT. It codes for CASSLEGTVGSNQLQHF.

This clonotype occurred a few times. This rearrangement joins TRBV7-7 to TRBJ1-1; D might be TRBD1 (5 bases). Germline CDR1 reads SSHAT; CDR2 reads FNYEAQ (reference sequence). The germline V and J ends were trimmed by 1 base and 6 bases, with 9 bases remaining between them. The length of the CDR3 is 13 residues. This CDR3 reads CASSLGRGAEAFF. The DNA of the CDR3 is TGTGCCAGCAGCTTAGGGAGGGGCGCTGAAGCTTTCTTT.

The J gene is TRBJ2-3, the V gene TRBV12-3 or TRBV12-4; D is uncertain. The CDR3 length is 12 residues. With 4 bases removed from V and 6 bases from J, the gap between germline ends came to 8 bases. In DNA, the CDR3 is TGTGCCAGCAGTTACGACTCCGATACGCAGTATTTT. This translates into CASSYDSDTQYF.

The chain links TRBV3-1 to TRBJ1-4; 8 nucleotides match TRBD1. There are 16 residues in the CDR3. CDR1 and CDR2 from the germline V gene are LGHDT and YNNKEL (reference sequence). The junction had 11 bases not matched to a gene; V was cut back by 3 bases and J by 8 bases. The CDR3 protein is CASSHLLTGAGEKLFF. The CDR3 DNA is TGTGCCAGCAGCCACCTACTGACAGGGGCCGGAGAAAAACTGTTTTTT. Full variable domain (missing parts from reference TRBV3-1 and TRBJ1-4): DTAVSQTPKYLVTQMGNDKSIKCEQNLGHDTMYWYKQDSKKFLKIMFSYNNKELIINETVPNRFSPKSPDKAHLNLHINSLELGDSAVYFCASSHLLTGAGEKLFFGSGTQLSVL.